This TCR beta chain was retrieved from a study of T cell responses to AZD1222 COVID-19 vaccine. Study results and caveats: The number of AZD1222 recipients seropositive at baseline was only five or six. Donor demographics were predominantly white British with a female majority; clonal diversity may be underestimated.

A remark on this clone: Its antigen is not identified.

TCRdb's table, derived via immunoSEQ multiplex PCR, lists solely in-frame clones and lacks some. Of 120,000 to 150,000 clones in the sample, roughly 90% were seen once. Recipients boosted at about 4 weeks or about 12 weeks are pooled. CDR3 length: 13 amino acids. The V and J ends lost 0 bases and 3 bases respectively, with 5 bases between them. Per the germline V gene, CDR1 is LGHNA and CDR2 is YNFKEQ. The V call is TRBV4-2, the J call TRBJ2-5; D might be TRBD1 (5 bases). The source is an adult who received the AZD1222 COVID-19 vaccine. The specimen comprised peripheral blood, sampled 28 days after the second AZD1222 dose. CDR3 protein: CASSQEGEETQYF. The CDR3 coding sequence is TGTGCCAGCAGCCAAGAAGGGGAAGAGACCCAGTACTTC.